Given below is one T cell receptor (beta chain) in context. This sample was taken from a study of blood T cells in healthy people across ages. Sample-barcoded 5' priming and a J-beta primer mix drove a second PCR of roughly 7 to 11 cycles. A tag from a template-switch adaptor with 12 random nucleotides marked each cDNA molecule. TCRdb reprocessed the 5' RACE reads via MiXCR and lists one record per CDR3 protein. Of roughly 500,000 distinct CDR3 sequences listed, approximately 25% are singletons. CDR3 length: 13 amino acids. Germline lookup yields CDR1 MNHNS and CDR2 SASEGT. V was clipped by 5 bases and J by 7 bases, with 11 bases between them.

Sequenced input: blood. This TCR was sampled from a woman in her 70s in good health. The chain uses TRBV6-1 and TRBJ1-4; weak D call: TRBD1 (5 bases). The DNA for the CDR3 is TGTGCCAGCAGTCGGGACGCCCGTGAAAAACTGTTTTTT. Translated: CASSRDAREKLFF.